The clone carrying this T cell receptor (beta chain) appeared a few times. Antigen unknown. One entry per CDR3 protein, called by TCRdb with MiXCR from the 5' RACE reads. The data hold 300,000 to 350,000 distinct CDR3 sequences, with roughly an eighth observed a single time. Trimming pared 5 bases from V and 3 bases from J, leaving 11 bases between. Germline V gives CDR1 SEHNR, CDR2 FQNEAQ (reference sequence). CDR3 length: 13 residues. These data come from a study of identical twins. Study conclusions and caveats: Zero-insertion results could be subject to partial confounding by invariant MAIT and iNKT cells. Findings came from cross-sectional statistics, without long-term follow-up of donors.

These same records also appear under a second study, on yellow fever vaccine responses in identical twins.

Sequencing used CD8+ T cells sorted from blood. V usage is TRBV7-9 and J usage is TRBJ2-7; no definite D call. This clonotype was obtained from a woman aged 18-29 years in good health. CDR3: CASSLGFGYEQYF. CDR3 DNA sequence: TGTGCCAGCAGCCTAGGATTCGGCTACGAGCAGTACTTC.